The rows below give T cell receptor beta chains drawn from one sample of a study of T cell changes during pregnancy in multiple sclerosis. The method was immunoSEQ multiplex PCR; TCRdb's version includes in-frame clones alone and lacks a portion of them. The data show roughly 45,000 clones, approximately 92% seen once. Material: CD8+ T cells from peripheral blood mononuclear cells, obtained after pregnancy. These receptor sequences come from a female donor with multiple sclerosis, enrolled in a pregnancy study. CDR3s include the opening cysteine and the closing phenylalanine or tryptophan. The D gene is left open where the match is weak. Size is stated for part of the rows, as once, few or many counts, or as a class when the clone is expanded.

j_call clone_size d_call v_call cdr3_nt cdr3_aa
TRBJ1-3 - - TRBV9 TGTGCCAGCAGCGTAGACGGAGATGGGGGCCCCTCTGGAAACACCATATATTTT CASSVDGDGGPSGNTIYF
TRBJ1-1 - - TRBV6-5 TGTGCCAGCAGTTTAACAGGGAACACTGAAGCTTTCTTT CASSLTGNTEAFF
TRBJ1-2 - TRBD1 TRBV5-4 TGTGCCAGCAGCCGGGACAGGGTCGAAGGCTACACCTTC CASSRDRVEGYTF
TRBJ1-6 - - TRBV13 TGTGCCAGCAGCTTAGGACGTGGGGGGACCTCCTATAATTCACCCCTCCACTTT CASSLGRGGTSYNSPLHF
TRBJ1-2 - TRBD1 TRBV7-2 TGTGCCAGCAGCTCTGGACAGGGGAACTATGGCTACACCTTC CASSSGQGNYGYTF
TRBJ2-7 - TRBD1 TRBV5-1 TGCGCCAGCAGCCCCCGGACAGGGCCCTACGAGCAGTACTTC CASSPRTGPYEQYF
TRBJ2-3 - TRBD1 TRBV7-3 TGTGCCAGCAGCTCCGCAGGGGGTACGCAGTATTTT CASSSAGGTQYF
TRBJ2-3 many - TRBV2 TGTGCCAGCAGTGAAGCAAGGGGAGATACGCAGTATTTT CASSEARGDTQYF
TRBJ1-3 - - TRBV7-3 TGTGCCAGCAGCTTATCGGGGGGTTATGGAAACACCATATATTTT CASSLSGGYGNTIYF
TRBJ1-1 medium-sized TRBD1 TRBV29-1 TGCAGCGTTGACTCCTTGACCGGGACAGAGTATACTGAAGCTTTCTTT CSVDSLTGTEYTEAFF
TRBJ2-1 - TRBD1 TRBV7-7 TGTGCCAGCAGCTCAACCGGGACAGGGACGGAGGAGCAGTTCTTC CASSSTGTGTEEQFF
TRBJ2-7 once - TRBV6-5 TGTGCCAGCAGTTTTACTGTGGCCTACGAGCAGTACTTC CASSFTVAYEQYF
TRBJ1-1 once - TRBV6-5 TGTGCCAGCAGTTTGAATCCACCGCCTGGCCAAGTTTGGGCTTTCTTT CASSLNPPPGQVWAFF
TRBJ2-5 - TRBD2 TRBV9 TGTGCCAGCAGCAAAGGGGCGGGGGGCCCCGTGACCCAGTACTTC CASSKGAGGPVTQYF
TRBJ2-7 few TRBD2 TRBV7-2 TGTGCCAGCAGCTCCCTCGGGGGGGTACGCGACGAGCAGTACTTC CASSSLGGVRDEQYF
TRBJ2-5 - TRBD2 TRBV19 TGTGCCAGAAACCCTAGCGGGGGTACTAAAGAGACCCAGTACTTC CARNPSGGTKETQYF
TRBJ1-1 - TRBD1 TRBV19 TGTGCCAGTAGTATCGGACAGGGCACTGAAGCTTTCTTT CASSIGQGTEAFF
TRBJ1-2 - TRBD1 TRBV7-9 TGTGCCAGCAGCCAAATTACAGGGGGCTCTCCACAGGACTATGGCTACACCTTC CASSQITGGSPQDYGYTF
TRBJ2-1 - TRBD2 TRBV19 TGTGCCAGTAGTGTCACCGGGACTAGCGGGTTCAATGAGCAGTTCTTC CASSVTGTSGFNEQFF
TRBJ2-5 - TRBD2 TRBV6-1 TGTGCCAGCAGTGAAAATGCGGGAGGGAGAGAGACCCAGTACTTC CASSENAGGRETQYF
TRBJ2-3 - TRBD1 TRBV28 TGTGCCAGCAGTTTACTTTTGGACAGGGGGGCTAGCACAGATACGCAGTATTTT CASSLLLDRGASTDTQYF
TRBJ2-6 - - TRBV6-4 TGTGCCAGCAGTGACTCTGGCCACTCTGGGGCCAACGTCCTGACTTTC CASSDSGHSGANVLTF
TRBJ1-1 - - TRBV6-1 TGTGCCAGCTTAAAGCCCCCTGAAGCTTTCTTT CASLKPPEAFF
TRBJ2-5 once TRBD2 TRBV7-7 TGTGCCAGCAGCTTAGTCCCAGCGGGAACAGAGACCCAGTACTTC CASSLVPAGTETQYF
TRBJ2-1 once TRBD2 TRBV19 TGTGCCAGTAGCGTTACTAGCGGGAGAATGGTTGAGCAGTTCTTC CASSVTSGRMVEQFF
TRBJ2-7 - TRBD1 TRBV27 TGTGCCAGCAGAACTCGGGACAGGGGTCCCTACGAGCAGTACTTC CASRTRDRGPYEQYF
TRBJ2-7 - - TRBV4-1 TGCGCCAGCAGCTCACGACAGGAGACTTACGAGCAGTACTTC CASSSRQETYEQYF
TRBJ2-7 - - TRBV25-1 TGTGCCAGCAGTGACCGTCGGGGAACGGCGCAGTACTTC CASSDRRGTAQYF
TRBJ2-2 once TRBD1 TRBV28 TGTGCCAGCAGTTATCCAGGGGGCATCACCGGGGAGCTGTTTTTT CASSYPGGITGELFF
TRBJ2-1 - TRBD2 TRBV5-3 TGTGCCAGAAGCCTGGGACTAGCGGGGGGCAATGAGCAGTTCTTC CARSLGLAGGNEQFF
TRBJ2-3 - TRBD1 TRBV4-1 TGCGCCAGCAGCCAAAATGGACAGGGGTCAGATACGCAGTATTTT CASSQNGQGSDTQYF
TRBJ2-1 - TRBD2 TRBV27 TGTGCCAGCAGTCCCGCCGGACTAGCGGGGCCCAATGAGCAGTTCTTC CASSPAGLAGPNEQFF
TRBJ2-1 - TRBD1 TRBV2 TGTGCCAGCAGTTTAACAGGGGGGAACTACAATGAGCAGTTCTTC CASSLTGGNYNEQFF
TRBJ1-2 - - TRBV18 TGTGCCAGCTCACCGTCGCGGACAGTCAGTTCTAACTATGGCTACACCTTC CASSPSRTVSSNYGYTF
TRBJ2-3 once - TRBV7-7 TGTGCCAGCAGCTTGACTAGGAGTGATACGCAGTATTTT CASSLTRSDTQYF
TRBJ2-7 - TRBD1 TRBV6-6 TGTGCCAGCAGGGGGGACAGTTGGCCCTACGAGCAGTACTTC CASRGDSWPYEQYF
TRBJ2-3 - - TRBV4-1 TGCGCCAGCAGCCAAGATTGGCGGGTGGGAGATACGCAGTATTTT CASSQDWRVGDTQYF
TRBJ2-7 - - TRBV19 TGTGCCAGTAGTATTGCGATGGGCAACGAGCAGTACTTC CASSIAMGNEQYF
TRBJ1-4 - - TRBV7-6 TGTGCCAGCAGCTTAGAACAGGGAAATGAAAAACTGTTTTTT CASSLEQGNEKLFF
TRBJ2-3 - - TRBV6-1 TGTGCCAGCAGCGCCCGGGACACTAGCACAGATACGCAGTATTTT CASSARDTSTDTQYF
TRBJ1-2 - TRBD1 TRBV19 TGTGCCAGCACGGGACAGGGCGGGCATGGCTACACCTTC CASTGQGGHGYTF
TRBJ2-7 - TRBD2 TRBV19 TGTGCCAGTAGCGGCCACCGGGAGGGTTTAGACGAGCAGTACTTC CASSGHREGLDEQYF
TRBJ2-3 - - TRBV4-2 TGTGCCAGCAGCCAAGGTCTTAGTAGTACAGATACGCAGTATTTT CASSQGLSSTDTQYF
TRBJ2-1 - TRBD2 TRBV11-2 TGTGCCAGCAGCTTAGCCCTAGCGGGAGGGCCACTCTTC CASSLALAGGPLF
TRBJ2-3 - - TRBV7-7 TGTGCCAGCAGCTTAGCGCCAGGTGAACGAACGCAGTATTTT CASSLAPGERTQYF
TRBJ2-4 - TRBD2 TRBV13 TGTGCCAGCAGCTCTCGACTAGCCCTCAAAAACATTCAGTACTTC CASSSRLALKNIQYF
TRBJ1-1 - - TRBV10-2 TGCGCCAGCAGTGAGCAGGGATCAGGCACTGAAGCTTTCTTT CASSEQGSGTEAFF
TRBJ1-1 - - TRBV5-1 TGCGCCAGCAGCGAAATCGGGGGTACTGAAGCTTTCTTT CASSEIGGTEAFF
TRBJ2-3 - - TRBV2 TGTGCCAGCAGTGAATTTCAGGGGAGCGCTAGCACAGATACGCAGTATTTT CASSEFQGSASTDTQYF
TRBJ2-3 - - TRBV6-5 TGTGCCAGCAGTGACTCTCCAGGAAGCACAGATACGCAGTATTTT CASSDSPGSTDTQYF
TRBJ1-2 - - TRBV21-1 TGTGCCAGCAGCCACGGGAGGGAAGGGTCGCATGGCTACACCTTC CASSHGREGSHGYTF
TRBJ2-7 - TRBD2 TRBV7-8 TGTGCCAGCAGCTTACCCACAGGGGGAGGGGGACTAGCGGCGTACGAGCAGTACTTC CASSLPTGGGGLAAYEQYF